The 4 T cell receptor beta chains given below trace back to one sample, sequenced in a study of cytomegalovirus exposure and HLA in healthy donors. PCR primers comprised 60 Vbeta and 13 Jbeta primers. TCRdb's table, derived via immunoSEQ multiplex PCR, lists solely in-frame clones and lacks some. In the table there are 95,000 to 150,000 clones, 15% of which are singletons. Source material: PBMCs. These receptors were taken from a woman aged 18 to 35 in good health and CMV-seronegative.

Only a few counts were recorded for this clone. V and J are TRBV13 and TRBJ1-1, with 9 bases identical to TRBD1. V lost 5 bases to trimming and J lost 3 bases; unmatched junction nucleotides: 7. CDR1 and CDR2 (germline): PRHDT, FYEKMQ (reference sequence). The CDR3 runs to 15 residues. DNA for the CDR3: TGTGCCAGCAGCAATAAACAGGGGGCGGACACTGAAGCTTTCTTT. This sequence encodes CASSNKQGADTEAFF.

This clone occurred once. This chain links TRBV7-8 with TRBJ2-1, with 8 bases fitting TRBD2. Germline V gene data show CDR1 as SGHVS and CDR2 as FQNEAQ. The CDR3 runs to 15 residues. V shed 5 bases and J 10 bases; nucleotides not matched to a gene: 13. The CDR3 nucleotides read TGTGCCAGCAGCCGGGGGACTAGAAAGGGTACGGAGCAGTTCTTC. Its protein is CASSRGTRKGTEQFF.

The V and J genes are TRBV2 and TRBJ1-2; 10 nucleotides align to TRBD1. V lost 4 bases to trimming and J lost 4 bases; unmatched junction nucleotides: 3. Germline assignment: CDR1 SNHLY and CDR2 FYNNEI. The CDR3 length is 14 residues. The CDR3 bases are TGTGCCAGCAGTGGGACAGGGGGGGGCTATGGCTACACCTTC. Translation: CASSGTGGGYGYTF.

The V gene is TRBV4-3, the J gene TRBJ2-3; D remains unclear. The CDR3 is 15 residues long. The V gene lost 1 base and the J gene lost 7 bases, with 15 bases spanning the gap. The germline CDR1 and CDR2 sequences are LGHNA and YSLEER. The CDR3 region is CASSQGRVNAHTQYF. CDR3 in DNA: TGCGCCAGCAGCCAAGGCCGAGTGAATGCCCATACGCAGTATTTT.